What follows describes a single T cell receptor beta chain. What it recognizes is unknown. There were at least 6 micrograms of total RNA extracted from every sample. The entry originates in a study of blood T cells in healthy people across ages. This CDR3 is built from 16 residues. Trimming shortened V by 3 bases and J by 6 bases, and 21 bases separated the two germline ends. Per germline, CDR1 SGDLS and CDR2 YYNGEE. Primed by a sample-barcoded 5' primer and a J-beta primer mix, a second PCR proceeded for roughly 6 to 12 cycles. Using its own MiXCR run on the 5' RACE reads, TCRdb lists one record per CDR3 protein. Here the sample spans fewer than 1.5 million distinct CDR3 sequences, 42% being singletons. General study results and limits: Fewer expanded clones and more diversity marked long-lived versus aged donors.

Sequences were obtained from blood. The rearrangement links TRBV9 to TRBJ1-2; possibly TRBD1 for D (5 bases). The clonotype was recovered from a woman aged 18-29 years in good health. CDR3 in amino acids: CASSASFGTLKDGYTF. CDR3 nucleotides: TGTGCCAGCAGCGCAAGTTTCGGGACCTTGAAGGATGGCTACACCTTC.